This T cell receptor (beta chain) was captured in a study of CXCR4 blockade with PD-1 therapy in pancreatic cancer (dated by TCRdb to about 2019). About the study as a whole: The study analyzed resected pancreatic ductal adenocarcinoma using multiplex immunohistochemistry and TCRbeta immunosequencing, along with ex vivo slice culture to test PD-1 and CXCR4 blockade. Two geographically distinct regions were TCR-sequenced from each of about 6 tumors to assess intratumoral heterogeneity. Study-wide conclusions, independent of this receptor: Because only TCRbeta chains were sequenced, true antigen-specificity overlap among the convergent dominant clones remained unconfirmed, awaiting paired alpha-beta single-cell sequencing. A strong correlation was found between the frequency of an amino acid clone and the number of distinct nucleotide rearrangements encoding that clone, which suggests convergent selection driven by common tumor antigens. Tumors showed clonal expansion, with mean productive clonality about 0.14 versus 0.05 in healthy blood, but clonality did not correlate with survival.

The immunoSEQ Assay at Adaptive Biotechnologies was used to immunosequence TCRbeta CDR3 regions from the extracted DNA. The authors processed their data as follows. To measure the absolute abundance of each unique TCRbeta CDR3, the sequences were collapsed and filtered. Clonality was calculated as 1 minus Pielou's evenness, using only productive in-frame rearrangements. Regional overlap was measured by following the top 100 nucleotide rearrangements across paired samples, and the Morisita index was used to compare paired samples with unrelated samples. The immunoSEQ Rearrangement Details tool was used to assess convergence of nucleotide rearrangements onto identical amino acid sequences. TCRdb carries this immuneACCESS record with in-frame sequences only. Its versions omit some clonotypes, under half of them owing to an unresolved V gene in the studies checked, with the rest unexplained. For V, J and clone size, that table is used; D and trimming come from the DNA. Within this sample are about 8,100 clones, with roughly three fifths of them counted one time only. In total, the top ten clones hold 7.3% of the sample.

In the case of this clone: Its antigen is unknown. Base qualities are not provided; no much larger clone lies one nucleotide away.

The archived tumor blocks came from patients who had not received neoadjuvant therapy before resection. In the preserved-tissue arm of the study, 30 to 35 surgical resection samples from under 25 previously untreated pancreatic ductal adenocarcinoma patients were used. DNA for the resection arm was extracted from ten 5-micron curls of FFPE tumor lying next to the multiplex immunohistochemistry slide. The sequencing sample was made of tumor tissue. This receptor was identified in a human donor with pancreatic ductal adenocarcinoma.

The nucleotides are TGCGCCAGCAGCCCCCTCGGGGATACGCAGTATTTT. It translates to CASSPLGDTQYF. This sequence uses TRBV4-1 and TRBJ2-3, with the D gene too uncertain to name. The germline V gene sets CDR1 to MGHRA and CDR2 to YSYEKL. Measured from the cysteine to the phenylalanine, the CDR3 is 12 residues long. The read is trimmed to its CDR3 DNA, 36 bases read in frame from base 1. The V and J ends are trimmed by 4 bases and 6 bases, leaving 8 bases between them.